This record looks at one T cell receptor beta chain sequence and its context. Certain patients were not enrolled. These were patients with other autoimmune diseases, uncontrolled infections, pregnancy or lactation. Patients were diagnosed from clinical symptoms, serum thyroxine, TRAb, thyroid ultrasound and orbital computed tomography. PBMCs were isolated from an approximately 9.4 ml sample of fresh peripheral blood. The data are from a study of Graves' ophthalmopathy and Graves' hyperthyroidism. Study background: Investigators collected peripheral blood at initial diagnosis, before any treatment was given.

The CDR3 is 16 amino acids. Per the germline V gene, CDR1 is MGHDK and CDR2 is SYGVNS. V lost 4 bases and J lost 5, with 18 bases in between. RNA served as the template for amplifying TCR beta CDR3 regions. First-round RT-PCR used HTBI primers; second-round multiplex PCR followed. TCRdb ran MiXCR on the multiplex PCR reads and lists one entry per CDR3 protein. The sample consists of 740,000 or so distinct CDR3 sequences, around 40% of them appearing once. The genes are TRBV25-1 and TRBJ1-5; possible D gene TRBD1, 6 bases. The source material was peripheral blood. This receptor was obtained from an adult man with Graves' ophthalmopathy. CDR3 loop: CASSGPLHAGDQPQHF. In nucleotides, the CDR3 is TGTGCCAGCAGTGGACCACTGCACGCAGGGGATCAGCCCCAGCATTTT.